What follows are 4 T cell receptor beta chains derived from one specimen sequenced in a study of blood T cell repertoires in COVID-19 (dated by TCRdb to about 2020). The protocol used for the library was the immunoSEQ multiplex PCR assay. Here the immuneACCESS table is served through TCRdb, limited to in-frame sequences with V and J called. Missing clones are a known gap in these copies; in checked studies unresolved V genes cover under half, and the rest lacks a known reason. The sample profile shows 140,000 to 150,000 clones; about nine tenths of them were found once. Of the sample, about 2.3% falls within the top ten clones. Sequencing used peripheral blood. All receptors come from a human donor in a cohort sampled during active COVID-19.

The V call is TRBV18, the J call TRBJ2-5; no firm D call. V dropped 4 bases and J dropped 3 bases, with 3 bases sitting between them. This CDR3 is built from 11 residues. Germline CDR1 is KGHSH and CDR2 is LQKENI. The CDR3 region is CASSREETQYF. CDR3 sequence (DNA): TGTGCCAGCTCACGAGAAGAGACCCAGTACTTC.

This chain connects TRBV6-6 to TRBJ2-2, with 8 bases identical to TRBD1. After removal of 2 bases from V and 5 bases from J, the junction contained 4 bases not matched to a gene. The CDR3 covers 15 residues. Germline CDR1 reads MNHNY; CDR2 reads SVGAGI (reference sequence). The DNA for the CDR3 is TGTGCCAGCAGTTACACCCGGACAGGGACCGGGGAGCTGTTTTTT. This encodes CASSYTRTGTGELFF.

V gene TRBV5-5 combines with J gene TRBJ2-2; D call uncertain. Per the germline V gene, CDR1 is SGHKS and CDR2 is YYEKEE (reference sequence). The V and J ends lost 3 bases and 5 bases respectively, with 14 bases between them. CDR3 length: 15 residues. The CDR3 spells CASSSTVVKTGELFF. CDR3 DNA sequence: TGTGCCAGCAGCTCCACGGTCGTAAAAACCGGGGAGCTGTTTTTT.

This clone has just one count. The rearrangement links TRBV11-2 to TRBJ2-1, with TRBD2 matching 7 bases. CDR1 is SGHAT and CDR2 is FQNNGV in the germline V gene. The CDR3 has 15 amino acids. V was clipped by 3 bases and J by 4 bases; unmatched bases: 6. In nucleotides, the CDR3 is TGTGCCAGCAGCTTCGGGAGCGGGGTATACAATGAGCAGTTCTTC. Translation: CASSFGSGVYNEQFF.